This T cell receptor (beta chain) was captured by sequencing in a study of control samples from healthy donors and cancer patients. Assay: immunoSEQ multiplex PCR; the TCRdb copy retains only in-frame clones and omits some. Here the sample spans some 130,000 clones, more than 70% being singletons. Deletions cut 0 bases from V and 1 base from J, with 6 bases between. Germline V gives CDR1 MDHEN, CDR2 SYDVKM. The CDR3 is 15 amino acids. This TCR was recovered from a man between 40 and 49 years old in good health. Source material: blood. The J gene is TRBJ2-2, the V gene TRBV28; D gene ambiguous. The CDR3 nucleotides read TGTGCCAGCAGTTTATGGGCAGTGAACACCGGGGAGCTGTTTTTT. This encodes CASSLWAVNTGELFF. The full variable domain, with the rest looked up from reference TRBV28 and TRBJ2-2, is DVKVTQSSRYLVKRTGEKVFLECVQDMDHENMFWYRQDPGLGLRLIYFSYDVKMKEKGDIPEGYSVSREKKERFSLILESASTNQTSMYLCASSLWAVNTGELFFGEGSRLTVL.